The 8 T cell receptor beta chains given below trace back to one sample, sequenced in a study of blood T cells in healthy people across ages. A second PCR, run for about 6 to 11 cycles, used a sample-barcoded 5' primer plus a J-beta primer mix. TCRdb recomputed calls from the 5' RACE reads with MiXCR, one row per CDR3 protein. The sample contains 600,000 to 900,000 distinct CDR3 sequences, about a quarter of which appear only once. These sequences were also reported in another study, on T cells of mothers and their children.

Source material: blood. Receptors originate from a boy aged 5-17 years in good health.

In this sample, this clonotype turned up a few times. This chain uses TRBV28 with TRBJ2-7, with TRBD2 matching 11 bases. The germline gives CDR1 MDHEN, CDR2 SYDVKM. Trimming at V came to 4 bases and at J to 6 bases, leaving 11 bases not matched to a gene. The CDR3 spans 16 residues. The CDR3 DNA follows: TGTGCCAGCAGTTCCCCACTAGCGGGGGATCCCCTCGAGCAGTACTTC. Amino acids: CASSSPLAGDPLEQYF.

V and J are TRBV29-1 and TRBJ2-7; 9 nucleotides line up with TRBD1. V shed 6 bases and J 7 bases; nucleotides not matched to a gene: 10. The V gene's germline CDR1 is SQVTM and CDR2 ANQGSEA. The length of the CDR3 is 13 residues. As DNA, the CDR3 is TGCAGCGTACCGGGACAGGGAGTGTATGAGCAGTACTTC. It specifies CSVPGQGVYEQYF.

CDR3 region: CASSRGGASGELFF. The CDR3 DNA follows: TGTGCCAGCAGCCGGGGGGGCGCCTCCGGGGAGCTGTTTTTT. V gene TRBV7-9 combines with J gene TRBJ2-2; 8 bases align to TRBD2. The CDR3 is 14 residues long. The V and J ends lost 5 bases and 6 bases, in that order; junction bases with no gene match: 5. Germline loops: CDR1 SEHNR, CDR2 FQNEAQ (reference sequence).

This clonotype was observed a handful of times. V is TRBV29-1 and J is TRBJ2-5; 8 bases align to TRBD1. Germline loops: CDR1 SQVTM, CDR2 ANQGSEA. The CDR3 contains 11 residues. V trimming: 8 bases; J trimming: 7 bases; junction bases outside the gene matches: 6. CDR3 DNA sequence: TGCAGCAGCCGACAGGGGACGACCCAGTACTTC. Translating gives CSSRQGTTQYF.

There are a few counts of this clonotype. This chain connects TRBV10-3 to TRBJ2-3; 7 nucleotides match TRBD2. With 3 bases clipped from V and 3 bases from J, the junction kept 0 bases outside the gene matches. CDR3 length: 13 residues. Germline CDR1 is ENHRY and CDR2 is SYGVKD. This CDR3 reads CAISEAGTDTQYF. The CDR3 DNA reads TGTGCCATCAGTGAAGCGGGGACAGATACGCAGTATTTT.

The chain carries TRBV6-1 and TRBJ1-2; no reliable D call. The CDR3 is 16 amino acids. V was clipped by 6 bases and J by 4 bases, with 21 bases between them. Germline V gives CDR1 MNHNS, CDR2 SASEGT. CDR3 amino acids: CASRDLVWDGSYGYTF. In nucleotides, the CDR3 is TGTGCCAGCAGAGACCTAGTCTGGGATGGGAGCTATGGCTACACCTTC.

This chain joins TRBV5-1 and TRBJ2-5; a possible D gene is TRBD2 (7 bases). Germline loops: CDR1 SGHRS, CDR2 YFSETQ. The CDR3 runs to 19 residues. Between the trimmed V and J ends, which lost 0 bases and 2 bases, there was a span of 23 bases. The chain's CDR3 is CASSLAGGWEGFRQETQYF. The CDR3 nucleotides are TGCGCCAGCAGCTTGGCTGGGGGCTGGGAGGGATTCCGTCAAGAGACCCAGTACTTC.

CDR3 bases: TGCAGTGCTAGTCAGGGAAGGGGGAACACTGAAGCTTTCTTT. This gives the protein CSASQGRGNTEAFF. The chain recombines TRBV20-1 with TRBJ1-1; TRBD1 is a possible D gene (5 bases). The ends were cut back, 3 bases at V and 1 base at J, with 12 bases in the middle. Per germline, CDR1 DFQATT and CDR2 SNEGSKA (reference sequence). The length of the CDR3 is 14 residues.